This T cell receptor (beta chain) was identified in a study of blood T cell repertoires in COVID-19. Study at large: The United States, Italy and Spain provided the acute and convalescent COVID-19 samples. T cells, B-cell-depleted T cells, or PBMCs provided the cDNA or gDNA that served as material.

Living in 25 or so US areas, the participants were between roughly 18 and 90 years of age. Cohorts were determined from participant-reported clinical history. Details on this clone: Other DNA variants within this sample encode the same CDR3.

Measured with immunoSEQ multiplex PCR; TCRdb has only the in-frame clones, and not every one. Among about 480,000 clones listed, roughly nine tenths were seen once. Trimming removed 6 bases from V and 7 bases from J; junction bases left unmatched: 5. The germline V gene has CDR1 SQVTM and CDR2 ANQGSEA. This CDR3 is built from 13 residues. This clonotype was sampled from a woman aged 18-35 years with acute COVID-19. The chain employs TRBV29-1 and TRBJ1-4, with TRBD1 matching over 10 bases. Sequencing was done on a sample of PBMCs or T cells enriched from blood (not recorded which). DNA for the CDR3: TGCAGCGTCAGACAGGGGGCGAGTGAAAAACTGTTTTTT. This encodes CSVRQGASEKLFF.